This T cell receptor (beta chain) appears in the sequencing data of a study of T cell responses to AZD1222 COVID-19 vaccine. Study information: Some second doses came at about 4 weeks and others at about 12 weeks; these were pooled. Study-level points and caveats: Repertoires were sampled only after the peak T cell response. Rises in breadth and depth of Spike-specific TCRs came after two AZD1222 doses. Donors were largely white British and mainly female; clonal diversity was possibly underestimated.

A note on this clone: Its antigen remains unknown.

Trimming cost V 2 bases and J 3 bases; bases outside gene matches: 3. Germline values: CDR1 SGHRS, CDR2 YFSETQ. The CDR3 runs 14 residues. Some clones are missing from TCRdb's copy, which holds only in-frame ones; the method was immunoSEQ multiplex PCR. The sample has 150,000 or so clones, 80% to 90% seen once; the top ten hold 20% to 25%. The V gene is TRBV5-1, the J gene TRBJ1-1; TRBD1 matches at 8 bases. This sample comprised peripheral blood, obtained on day 0 of AZD1222 vaccination. The source is an adult in good health. The DNA of the CDR3 is TGCGCCAGCAGCTTTGTACAGGGGGACACTGAAGCTTTCTTT. Its protein product is CASSFVQGDTEAFF.